A selection of T cell receptor beta chains follows, all from one sample in a study of technical replicates of blood from a handful of donors. Some clones are missing from TCRdb's copy, which holds only in-frame ones; the method was immunoSEQ multiplex PCR. The sample gives about 75,000 clones, 91% of which show up once; more than 0.35% is in the top ten. Source material: T cells isolated from PBMCs. Every receptor here comes from a human donor in good health. Some clones in this sample may be carry-over from other donors' samples. CDR3s include the opening cysteine and the closing phenylalanine or tryptophan. The D gene is left open where the match is weak. Expanded clones are given a class, and other clones once, few, many or no size at all.

J gene,D gene,clone size,V gene,CDR3 protein,CDR3 DNA
TRBJ2-3,TRBD2,.,TRBV5-1,CASSPFLAGVTDTQYF,TGCGCCAGCAGCCCTTTCCTAGCGGGGGTCACAGATACGCAGTATTTT
TRBJ1-2,TRBD1,.,TRBV7-2,CASRLQGHGYTF,TGTGCCAGCAGATTACAGGGGCATGGCTACACCTTC
TRBJ1-4,.,.,TRBV11-3,CASSLLPTPTGTFGEKLFF,TGTGCCAGCAGCTTACTCCCTACCCCCACAGGGACATTCGGAGAAAAACTGTTTTTT
TRBJ2-5,.,once,TRBV9,CASSAPSGGRLGETQYF,TGTGCCAGCAGCGCTCCTAGTGGTGGGAGGCTCGGGGAGACCCAGTACTTC
TRBJ1-3,.,.,TRBV6-1,CASMEFPSGNTIYF,TGTGCCAGCATGGAGTTTCCCTCTGGAAACACCATATATTTT
TRBJ1-1,TRBD1,.,TRBV2,CASRGGQGARNTEAFF,TGTGCCAGCAGGGGCGGACAGGGGGCTAGGAACACTGAAGCTTTCTTT
TRBJ1-5,.,once,TRBV10-2,CASSLLRGQPQHF,TGCGCCAGCAGTCTCCTTCGAGGTCAGCCCCAGCATTTT
TRBJ1-2,TRBD1,.,TRBV10-3,CAITPGTGLRGYTF,TGTGCCATCACCCCCGGGACAGGGCTGAGAGGCTACACCTTC
TRBJ1-3,.,.,TRBV9,CASSVAAGRSSGNTIYF,TGTGCCAGCAGCGTAGCGGCAGGGCGTAGCTCTGGAAACACCATATATTTT
TRBJ2-7,.,.,TRBV30,CAWTPIQLGGEQYF,TGTGCCTGGACCCCTATCCAACTAGGCGGCGAGCAGTACTTC
TRBJ1-5,.,.,TRBV9,CASSVGMGSQPQHF,TGTGCCAGCAGCGTAGGTATGGGGAGTCAGCCCCAGCATTTT
TRBJ2-2,.,.,TRBV2,CASSESLLNTGELFF,TGTGCCAGCAGTGAATCACTACTGAACACCGGGGAGCTGTTTTTT
TRBJ1-3,.,.,TRBV10-2,CASAIHRDGNTIYF,TGCGCCAGCGCCATCCACAGGGATGGAAACACCATATATTTT
TRBJ1-2,TRBD1,.,TRBV6-5,CASRGTGGYGYTF,TGTGCCAGCAGGGGGACAGGTGGCTATGGCTACACCTTC
TRBJ1-4,.,.,TRBV4-1,CASSLKERGINEKLFF,TGCGCCAGCAGCCTAAAAGAAAGAGGGATTAATGAAAAACTGTTTTTT
TRBJ1-5,.,.,TRBV19,CASSIDPPRQANQPQHF,TGTGCCAGTAGTATAGATCCCCCCCGACAGGCAAATCAGCCCCAGCATTTT